These 8 T cell receptor beta chains originate from one sample sequenced in a study of vaccination and CD4 T cells after COVID-19. No antigen has been assigned to these receptors. The treatment is: 10-day PBMC culture with coronavirus spike peptide pools or control peptides (ViraFEST assay). CD4+ T cells that had been cultured provided DNA sequenced with the Oncomine TCR Beta short-read assay. TCRdb passed the PCR reads through MiXCR, listing each CDR3 protein once. The sample consists of about 26,000 distinct CDR3 sequences, about 50% of them appearing once. Sequences were derived from CD4+ T cells from blood, cultured in vitro, sampled before SARS-CoV-2 vaccination. Every receptor here comes from a human donor who received a COVID-19 vaccine.

In this sample, this clonotype turned up once. V gene TRBV12-3 or TRBV12-4 combines with J gene TRBJ1-5; D is undetermined. The V and J ends lost 6 bases and 2 bases respectively, with 11 bases between them. There are 14 residues in the CDR3. CDR3: CASSRREGNQPQHF. CDR3 sequence (DNA): TGTGCCAGCAGCCGCCGGGAGGGCAATCAGCCCCAGCATTTT.

This clonotype was detected only a few times. The chain uses TRBV6-1 and TRBJ1-2, with TRBD1 as a possible D gene (6 bases). Germline values: CDR1 MNHNS, CDR2 SASEGT. This CDR3 is built from 14 residues. The V end was cut by 6 bases, the J end by 0 bases, with 11 bases between. In nucleotides, the CDR3 is TGTGCCAGCAGGGGGGCAGAGCCTAACTATGGCTACACCTTC. This gives the protein CASRGAEPNYGYTF.

This rearrangement joins TRBV5-1 to TRBJ1-5, with TRBD1 identical over 7 bases. Per germline, CDR1 SGHRS and CDR2 YFSETQ. The ends lost 2 bases at V and 2 bases at J; junction bases unmatched: 1. The CDR3 loop spans 14 amino acids. The CDR3: CASSLTGGNQPQHF. In DNA form, the CDR3 reads TGCGCCAGCAGCTTAACAGGGGGCAATCAGCCCCAGCATTTT.

This chain connects TRBV20-1 to TRBJ1-1; weak D call: TRBD1 (5 bases). Per germline, CDR1 DFQATT and CDR2 SNEGSKA (reference sequence). The V and J ends lost 1 base and 3 bases respectively, with 9 bases between them. This CDR3 is 13 amino acids long. The CDR3 coding sequence is TGCAGTGCTAGAGGGGGCCGGGACACTGAAGCTTTCTTT. Translating gives CSARGGRDTEAFF.

The J gene is TRBJ2-3, the V gene TRBV7-2; unclear D gene. There are 13 residues in the CDR3. Germline V gives CDR1 SGHTA, CDR2 FQGNSA. The V gene lost 0 bases and the J gene lost 3 bases, with 4 bases spanning the gap. This CDR3 is CASSLAVTDTQYF. CDR3 DNA: TGTGCCAGCAGCTTAGCTGTTACAGATACGCAGTATTTT.

This rearrangement joins TRBV2 to TRBJ2-3, with TRBD2 matching 7 bases. The CDR3 has 14 residues. Germline CDR1 and CDR2: SNHLY and FYNNEI. V shed 4 bases and J 8 bases; nucleotides not matched to a gene: 9. This CDR3 is CASSVKAGEGTQYF. The CDR3 DNA reads TGTGCCAGCAGTGTTAAAGCTGGGGAGGGTACGCAGTATTTT.

Only a few counts were recorded for this clonotype. The chain combines TRBV7-2 with TRBJ1-5; D ambiguous. Germline CDR1 is SGHTA and CDR2 is FQGNSA. Trimming shortened V by 2 bases and J by 2 bases, and 10 bases separated the two germline ends. There are 15 residues in the CDR3. CDR3 bases: TGTGCCAGCAGCTTATCAGGAATAGGCAATCAGCCCCAGCATTTT. Translating it yields CASSLSGIGNQPQHF.

This clonotype turned up a few times. CDR3 region: CASSETSRYGYTF. CDR3 in DNA: TGTGCCAGCAGTGAGACCTCCCGGTATGGCTACACCTTC. The chain is built from TRBV2 and TRBJ1-2; D ambiguous. The CDR3 has 13 residues. The V end lost 3 bases, the J end lost 5 bases, and 10 bases lay between the germline ends. Germline values: CDR1 SNHLY, CDR2 FYNNEI.